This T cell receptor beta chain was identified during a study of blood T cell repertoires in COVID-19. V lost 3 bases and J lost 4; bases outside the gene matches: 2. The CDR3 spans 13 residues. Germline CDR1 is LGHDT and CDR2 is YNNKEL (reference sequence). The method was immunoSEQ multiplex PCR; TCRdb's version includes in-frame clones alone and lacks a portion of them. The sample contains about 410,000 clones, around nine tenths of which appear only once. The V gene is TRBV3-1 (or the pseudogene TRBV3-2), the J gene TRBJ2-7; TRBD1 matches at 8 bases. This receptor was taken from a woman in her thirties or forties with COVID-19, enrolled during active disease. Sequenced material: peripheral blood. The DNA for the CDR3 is TGTGCCAGCAGCCATAACAGGGGGTACGAGCAGTACTTC. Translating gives CASSHNRGYEQYF.